Each of the 25 T cell receptor beta chains below was sequenced from the same sample in a study of OX40 agonist ivuxolimab in advanced cancers. TCRdb keeps only in-frame clones here, not all; method: immunoSEQ multiplex PCR. The table has 25,000 to 35,000 clones, approximately 84% seen once. The specimen comprised CD4+ or CD8+ T cells sorted from blood, sampled in a trial of the OX40 agonist ivuxolimab. These receptors all stem from an adult with an advanced solid tumor such as melanoma, head and neck, liver or kidney cancer.

This rearrangement joins TRBV19 to TRBJ2-2, with D unclear. The CDR3 has 15 residues. CDR1 and CDR2 from the germline V gene are LNHDA and SQIVND (reference sequence). Trimming pared 7 bases from V and 0 bases from J, leaving 12 bases between. Here the CDR3 reads CASTPGSANTGELFF. The CDR3 region has the DNA TGTGCCAGTACCCCCGGGTCCGCGAACACCGGGGAGCTGTTTTTT.

The J gene is TRBJ2-1, the V gene TRBV9, with 9 positions matching TRBD1. With 0 bases clipped from V and 2 bases from J, the junction kept 3 bases outside the gene matches. The CDR3 totals 16 residues. CDR1 and CDR2 from the germline V gene are SGDLS and YYNGEE. CDR3 residues: CASSVVRTGAYNEQFF. The DNA of the CDR3 is TGTGCCAGCAGCGTAGTGAGGACAGGGGCCTACAATGAGCAGTTCTTC.

V gene TRBV5-3 combines with J gene TRBJ1-5; D gene ambiguous. TRBV5-3 is given ORF status, its function remaining uncertain. The CDR3 is 11 residues long. V gave up 0 bases and J gave up 9 bases, with 4 bases separating them. The CDR3 DNA reads TGTGCCAGAAGCTTGGTAGGGCCCCAGCATTTT. Protein: CARSLVGPQHF.

V and J are TRBV27 and TRBJ2-6; 12 nucleotides line up with TRBD1. CDR1 is MNHEY, CDR2 SMNVEV, per germline (reference sequence). The CDR3 spans 18 residues. The V gene end was trimmed by 5 bases and the J gene end by 3 bases; junction bases not matched to a gene: 8. The chain's CDR3 is CASSKPGQGARGANVLTF. The CDR3 coding sequence is TGTGCCAGCAGTAAACCGGGACAGGGGGCGCGTGGGGCCAACGTCCTGACTTTC.

The chain carries TRBV7-3 and TRBJ1-1; D not resolved. Trimming stripped 6 bases from V and 5 bases from J, with 16 bases between. CDR1 SGHTA and CDR2 FQGTGA come from the germline V gene. This CDR3 comprises 14 residues. CDR3 loop: CASRSSERRTEAFF. Written as DNA, the CDR3 is TGTGCCAGCAGATCTAGTGAGAGGAGGACTGAAGCTTTCTTT.

The chain employs TRBV19 and TRBJ1-2, with D unresolved. V shed 6 bases and J shed 4 bases, with 12 bases lying between them. Germline V gene data show CDR1 as LNHDA and CDR2 as SQIVND (reference sequence). The CDR3 is 13 amino acids. The CDR3 sequence is CASSPTGAYGYTF. The CDR3 coding sequence is TGTGCCAGTAGCCCGACCGGTGCCTATGGCTACACCTTC.

CDR3 residues: CASSPGHMRVEAFF. The CDR3 DNA reads as TGTGCCAGTAGTCCGGGACACATGAGAGTTGAAGCTTTCTTT. The chain recombines TRBV19 with TRBJ1-1, with a possible D match to TRBD1 (6 bases). Trimming pared 5 bases from V and 7 bases from J, leaving 17 bases between. CDR1 is LNHDA and CDR2 is SQIVND in the germline V gene (reference sequence). The CDR3 extends over 14 amino acids.

The chain carries TRBV29-1 and TRBJ2-1; either TRBD1 or TRBD2 may fit D (5 bases each). The CDR3 has 15 amino acids. The V end lost 2 bases, the J end lost 0 bases, and 11 bases lay between the germline ends. Germline assignment: CDR1 SQVTM and CDR2 ANQGSEA. For the CDR3, the DNA is TGCAGCGTTGAAATTGGGGACCGCTCCTACAATGAGCAGTTCTTC. This gives the protein CSVEIGDRSYNEQFF.

This sequence joins TRBV9 and TRBJ1-4; D is possibly TRBD1 (5 bases). The CDR3 sequence is 16 residues long. The germline CDR1 and CDR2 sequences are SGDLS and YYNGEE. Trimming left V 0 bases short and J 3 bases short, with 12 bases between. The CDR3 sequence: CASSVAGPGANEKLFF. CDR3 in DNA: TGTGCCAGCAGCGTAGCGGGGCCGGGGGCTAATGAAAAACTGTTTTTT.

This clone was detected once. The chain has TRBV7-9 and TRBJ1-1; the match to TRBD1 covers 9 bases. V was clipped by 4 bases and J by 0 bases; unmatched bases: 12. The germline V gene encodes CDR1 SEHNR and CDR2 FQNEAQ (reference sequence). The CDR3 extends over 18 amino acids. Here the CDR3 reads CASSSPQDRGQLNTEAFF. The CDR3 DNA reads TGTGCCAGCAGCTCCCCCCAGGACAGGGGACAATTGAACACTGAAGCTTTCTTT.

This chain links TRBV13 with TRBJ1-2; 9 positions agree with TRBD1. From germline, CDR1 is PRHDT and CDR2 FYEKMQ (reference sequence). The V and J ends lost 2 bases and 0 bases, in that order; junction bases with no gene match: 1. The CDR3 is 15 amino acids. CDR3 in DNA: TGTGCCAGCAGCTTAAGGGACAGGGCTAACTATGGCTACACCTTC. As protein: CASSLRDRANYGYTF.

This clone counts as medium-sized. This chain uses TRBV9 with TRBJ1-1; 7 bases are a match to TRBD1. CDR1 and CDR2 (germline): SGDLS, YYNGEE. The CDR3 spans 16 residues. With V trimmed by 3 bases and J by 1 base, 9 bases remained unmatched. This CDR3 reads CASSGGFGTANTEAFF. The CDR3 DNA reads TGTGCCAGCAGCGGAGGCTTCGGGACAGCGAACACTGAAGCTTTCTTT.

The V and J genes are TRBV5-1 and TRBJ2-7; 11 bases are a match to TRBD2. The CDR3 totals 15 residues. V shed 5 bases and J 2 bases; nucleotides not matched to a gene: 6. Germline CDR1 is SGHRS and CDR2 is YFSETQ. The CDR3 region is CASREGTSGTYEQYF. CDR3 bases: TGCGCCAGCAGAGAAGGGACTAGCGGAACCTACGAGCAGTACTTC.

V and J are TRBV19 and TRBJ2-4; D gene unclear. V lost 1 base to trimming and J lost 9 bases, with 4 bases between them. CDR3 length: 11 residues. Per the germline V gene, CDR1 is LNHDA and CDR2 is SQIVND (reference sequence). The chain's CDR3 is CASSIGGIQYF. For the CDR3, the DNA is TGTGCCAGTAGTATAGGCGGCATTCAGTACTTC.

V and J are TRBV27 and TRBJ1-1; 8 positions match TRBD1. Germline loops: CDR1 MNHEY, CDR2 SMNVEV (reference sequence). The CDR3 extends over 14 amino acids. J lost 1 base, V lost 6 bases, and 4 bases had no gene match. For the CDR3, the DNA is TGTGCCAGCAGCCTAGGACAGGGGAACACTGAAGCTTTCTTT. Protein: CASSLGQGNTEAFF.

The table lists this clone with a few counts. The V gene is TRBV7-9, the J gene TRBJ1-1, with no clear D. The CDR3 consists of 15 residues. Germline V gives CDR1 SEHNR, CDR2 FQNEAQ (reference sequence). The V and J ends lost 1 base and 4 bases respectively, with 13 bases between them. Written as DNA, the CDR3 is TGTGCCAGCAGCTTAGAAACCCTTGAGAGCACTGAAGCTTTCTTT. Translation gives CASSLETLESTEAFF. Complete variable domain (other parts from reference TRBV7-9 and TRBJ1-1): DTGVSQNPRHKITKRGQNVTFRCDPISEHNRLYWYRQTLGQGPEFLTYFQNEAQLEKSRLLSDRFSAERPKGSFSTLEIQRTEQGDSAMYLCASSLETLESTEAFFGQGTRLTVV.

V usage is TRBV7-8 and J usage is TRBJ2-3; 12 bases are shared with TRBD2. Losses at the gene ends were 6 bases for V and 3 bases for J; bases not matched to a gene: 10. This CDR3 comprises 17 residues. Per germline, CDR1 SGHVS and CDR2 FQNEAQ. In DNA form, the CDR3 reads TGTGCCAGCAGTTCAACTAGCGGGGGGCATCTGACAGATACGCAGTATTTT. Protein product: CASSSTSGGHLTDTQYF.

The CDR3 sequence is CASSQGDRGFVSSYNEQFF. As DNA, the CDR3 is TGCGCCAGCAGCCAAGGGGACAGGGGGTTTGTCAGCTCCTACAATGAGCAGTTCTTC. The J gene is TRBJ2-1, the V gene TRBV4-1, with 11 bases aligning to TRBD1. The junction had 8 bases not matched to a gene; V was cut back by 1 base and J by 0 bases. CDR3 length: 19 residues. Germline V gene lookup returns CDR1 MGHRA and CDR2 YSYEKL.

The chain is built from TRBV11-2 and TRBJ2-3; D gene uncertain. The germline gives CDR1 SGHAT, CDR2 FQNNGV. The CDR3 has 15 residues. V was clipped by 1 base and J by 3 bases, with 11 bases between them. CDR3 loop: CASSLVIASTDTQYF. The CDR3 DNA reads TGTGCCAGCAGCTTAGTGATAGCTTCGACAGATACGCAGTATTTT.

Turning to this clone: It differs at one base from a far larger clone, so likely a read error. The same CDR3 can be traced to other DNA sequences in this sample. This rearrangement joins TRBV5-4 to TRBJ2-7; no clear D gene. The CDR3 contains 15 residues. Germline V CDR1 and CDR2: SGHNT, YYREEE (reference sequence). Trimming stripped 4 bases from V and 0 bases from J, with 14 bases between. The CDR3 sequence: CASSQEPASSYEQYF. The CDR3 DNA reads as TGTGCCAGCAGCCAAGAGCCGGCTAGCTCCTACGAGCAGTACTTC.

V gene TRBV4-3 combines with J gene TRBJ2-7; the D gene is possibly TRBD2 (6 bases). This CDR3 has 15 amino acids. V dropped 2 bases and J dropped 6 bases, with 17 bases sitting between them. CDR1 is LGHNA and CDR2 is YSLEER in the germline V gene. The CDR3 DNA reads TGCGCCAGCAGCCAAAGGACGGGGGTAGGAACCGAGCAGTACTTC. It yields the protein CASSQRTGVGTEQYF.

The rearrangement uses TRBV27 and TRBJ2-1; D is uncertain. This CDR3 comprises 15 residues. The V gene's germline CDR1 is MNHEY and CDR2 SMNVEV (reference sequence). Trimming stripped 7 bases from V and 2 bases from J, with 15 bases between. CDR3 amino acids: CASTPMGYTYNEQFF. The CDR3, as DNA: TGTGCCAGCACCCCCATGGGATACACCTACAATGAGCAGTTCTTC.

The genes are TRBV6-5 and TRBJ2-3; no reliable D call. Germline CDR1 reads MNHEY; CDR2 reads SVGAGI. CDR3 length: 13 amino acids. The V and J ends lost 5 bases and 0 bases respectively, with 6 bases between them. Written as DNA, the CDR3 is TGTGCCAGCAGTCAAACTAGCACAGATACGCAGTATTTT. Protein sequence: CASSQTSTDTQYF.

The chain carries TRBV9 and TRBJ2-7; TRBD2 is a possible D gene (5 bases). CDR1 and CDR2 from the germline V gene are SGDLS and YYNGEE. V was cut by 4 bases and J by 5 bases, with 13 bases left in between. CDR3 length equals 13 residues. The CDR3 sequence: CASSTSGANEQYF. The CDR3 DNA reads TGTGCCAGCAGCACAAGCGGAGCTAACGAGCAGTACTTC.

This sequence joins TRBV19 and TRBJ2-7, with D perhaps matching TRBD2 (5 bases). V lost 3 bases, J lost 3 bases, and 12 bases lay in between. Germline V gene sequence: CDR1 LNHDA, CDR2 SQIVND (reference sequence). The CDR3 totals 14 residues. CDR3 bases: TGTGCCAGTAGTATCGCCACCGGGGACTACGAGCAGTACTTC. Its translation is CASSIATGDYEQYF.